Listed here are 4 T cell receptor beta chains from one sample, sequenced in a study of blood T cell repertoires in COVID-19. The table came from immunoSEQ multiplex PCR; TCRdb's copy has only in-frame clones and leaves some out. Of approximately 230,000 clones listed, under 90% are singletons. The sample was peripheral blood. These receptors were collected from a man aged 25-45 years with active or convalescent COVID-19.

V is TRBV18 and J is TRBJ2-4; 7 bases fit TRBD1. Germline loops: CDR1 KGHSH, CDR2 LQKENI. The CDR3 contains 14 residues. J was trimmed by 1 base and V by 8 bases; bases with no gene match: 5. The CDR3: CASPPDRAKNIQYF. In nucleotides, the CDR3 is TGTGCCAGCCCGCCGGACAGGGCCAAAAACATTCAGTACTTC.

This chain links TRBV4-1 with TRBJ1-4; D not resolved. The CDR3 has 15 residues. The V and J ends lost 4 bases and 1 base respectively, with 10 bases between them. Germline V gene data show CDR1 as MGHRA and CDR2 as YSYEKL. CDR3 bases: TGCGCCAGCAGCCTGCGAGAGGTAACTAATGAAAAACTGTTTTTT. Its translation: CASSLREVTNEKLFF.

The chain recombines TRBV30 with TRBJ2-5, with D perhaps TRBD1 (6 bases). V was shortened by 3 bases and J by 5 bases, with 10 bases between the two germline ends. Germline values: CDR1 GTSNPN, CDR2 SVGIG (reference sequence). CDR3 size: 12 residues. CDR3 region: CAWRDSWETQYF. CDR3 bases: TGTGCCTGGAGGGACAGCTGGGAGACCCAGTACTTC.

V and J are TRBV5-1 and TRBJ2-5; D may be TRBD2 (6 bases). V lost 1 base and J 4 bases, leaving 14 bases between the germline ends. CDR1 SGHRS and CDR2 YFSETQ come from the germline V gene. This CDR3 region has 15 residues. The CDR3 region is CASSLWVREGETQYF. CDR3 DNA: TGCGCCAGCAGCTTGTGGGTGCGGGAAGGAGAGACCCAGTACTTC.